This T cell receptor (beta chain) stems from a study of T cell responses to AZD1222 COVID-19 vaccine. Study-wide points: It should be noted that donors were predominantly white British and more often female, and clonal diversity was possibly underestimated. Spike-specific TCR breadth and depth were elevated following two AZD1222 doses. Scientists sampled the repertoires only once the peak T cell response had passed. Baseline serology detected seropositivity in only a handful of AZD1222 recipients.

Repertoires were generated with immunoSEQ multiplex PCR, while TCRdb's copy carries only in-frame clones and drops some. Altogether about 140,000 clones are present, 91% being singletons, with the ten largest covering 6.5% to 8%. Germline V gives CDR1 LNHDA, CDR2 SQIVND (reference sequence). After removal of 3 bases from V and 4 bases from J, the junction contained 3 bases not matched to a gene. The CDR3 covers 16 residues. Concerning this clone itself: As yet, its antigen is unknown.

V gene TRBV19 combines with J gene TRBJ2-5; 15 bases line up with TRBD2. The origin of this receptor is an adult who received the MenACWY meningococcal vaccine as a control. Sample: peripheral blood, taken 28 days after the second dose of the MenACWY control vaccine. This CDR3 reads CASSIRTSGGGETQYF. For the CDR3, the DNA is TGTGCCAGTAGTATTAGGACTAGCGGGGGGGGAGAGACCCAGTACTTC.